Below are 29 T cell receptor beta chains sequenced from a single sample in a study of OX40 agonist ivuxolimab in advanced cancers. TCRdb keeps only in-frame clones here, not all; method: immunoSEQ multiplex PCR. The sample includes about 86,000 clones, around 85% seen only once; the top ten take 1.1% to 1.5%. The material sequenced was CD4+ or CD8+ T cells sorted from blood, taken in a trial of the OX40 agonist ivuxolimab. The receptors derive from an adult with an advanced solid tumor such as melanoma, head and neck, liver or kidney cancer.

The chain carries TRBV5-1 and TRBJ2-1, with 8 bases lining up with TRBD1. The germline V gene has CDR1 SGHRS and CDR2 YFSETQ. Losses at the gene ends were 2 bases for V and 4 bases for J; bases not matched to a gene: 5. This CDR3 is 15 amino acids long. The CDR3 is CASSFGQGRYNEQFF. DNA for the CDR3: TGCGCCAGCAGCTTCGGACAGGGACGTTACAATGAGCAGTTCTTC.

The rearrangement joins TRBV7-6 to TRBJ1-1; D unresolved. The CDR3 extends over 13 amino acids. Trimming pared 0 bases from V and 6 bases from J, leaving 8 bases between. Per germline, CDR1 SGHVS and CDR2 FNYEAQ. The CDR3 region is CASSLARGAEAFF. DNA for the CDR3: TGTGCCAGCAGCTTAGCACGGGGAGCTGAAGCTTTCTTT.

The J gene is TRBJ1-1, the V gene TRBV18, with D maybe TRBD1 (5 bases). The V gene lost 1 base and the J gene lost 1 base, with 10 bases spanning the gap. CDR1 and CDR2 from the germline V gene are KGHSH and LQKENI. CDR3 size: 15 residues. The DNA of the CDR3 is TGTGCCAGCTCACCACAAGGGGTCCCGAACACTGAAGCTTTCTTT. Its translation is CASSPQGVPNTEAFF.

The chain has TRBV6-4 and TRBJ2-6; D remains unclear. The germline V gene encodes CDR1 MRHNA and CDR2 SNTAGT. The CDR3 loop spans 14 amino acids. V was clipped by 3 bases and J by 2 bases, with 5 bases between them. CDR3 sequence (DNA): TGTGCCAGCAGTGATTTTGCTGGGGCCAACGTCCTGACTTTC. As protein: CASSDFAGANVLTF.

This rearrangement joins TRBV27 to TRBJ2-5; D is uncertain. CDR3 length equals 15 residues. The ends were cut back, 0 bases at V and 1 base at J, with 9 bases in the middle. Germline V lookup: CDR1 MNHEY, CDR2 SMNVEV (reference sequence). The CDR3 protein is CASSLSKTLQETQYF. In DNA, the CDR3 is TGTGCCAGCAGTTTATCTAAGACTCTCCAAGAGACCCAGTACTTC.

V usage is TRBV5-1 and J usage is TRBJ1-2; 11 positions agree with TRBD1. The trim removed 0 bases at V and 6 bases at J, leaving 4 bases unmatched. The CDR3 is 15 amino acids. Looked up from germline, CDR1 is SGHRS and CDR2 is YFSETQ. CDR3 sequence reads: CASSLEDRGRNGYTF. CDR3 DNA: TGCGCCAGCAGCTTGGAGGACAGGGGGCGAAATGGCTACACCTTC. The full variable domain, rest sourced from reference TRBV5-1 and TRBJ1-2, is KAGVTQTPRYLIKTRGQQVTLSCSPISGHRSVSWYQQTPGQGLQFLFEYFSETQRNKGNFPGRFSGRQFSNSRSEMNVSTLELGDSALYLCASSLEDRGRNGYTFGSGTRLTVV.

The V call is TRBV2, the J call TRBJ2-5; 9 bases map to TRBD1. The germline gives CDR1 SNHLY, CDR2 FYNNEI. V gave up 5 bases and J gave up 1 base; unmatched junction bases: 5. This CDR3 spans 15 amino acids. This CDR3 is CASSTTGGPQETQYF. CDR3 DNA sequence: TGTGCCAGCAGTACGACAGGGGGACCCCAAGAGACCCAGTACTTC.

The rearrangement uses TRBV5-6 and TRBJ1-5; D ambiguous. CDR3 length: 14 amino acids. Germline V gene sequence: CDR1 SGHDT, CDR2 YYEEEE. Trimming took 2 bases from V and 3 from J, leaving 9 bases between them. The CDR3 reads CASSFRNFNQPQHF. CDR3 DNA sequence: TGTGCCAGCAGCTTTCGGAACTTCAATCAGCCCCAGCATTTT.

The chain has TRBV4-2 and TRBJ1-6; D unresolved. Deletions cut 0 bases from V and 6 bases from J, with 12 bases between. CDR3 length: 16 amino acids. The germline V gene has CDR1 LGHNA and CDR2 YNFKEQ. The CDR3 coding sequence is TGTGCCAGCAGCCAAGAAGGCGTACGGTCTAATTCACCCCTCCACTTT. Its protein product is CASSQEGVRSNSPLHF.

The rearrangement joins TRBV2 to TRBJ1-1; D is possibly TRBD1 (6 bases). CDR3 size: 14 residues. The germline CDR1 and CDR2 sequences are SNHLY and FYNNEI. V was trimmed by 3 bases and J by 5 bases, leaving 13 bases between them. The chain's CDR3 is CASSEGGAGTEAFF. Here the CDR3 DNA reads TGTGCCAGCAGTGAGGGGGGCGCAGGAACTGAAGCTTTCTTT.

This chain links TRBV6-5 with TRBJ1-1, with D possibly being TRBD1 (5 bases). From germline, CDR1 is MNHEY and CDR2 SVGAGI. The V end was cut by 11 bases, the J end by 2 bases, with 15 bases between. The CDR3 spans 13 residues. The CDR3 region has the DNA TGTGCCGCCGCAGGAGGGGCAAACACTGAAGCTTTCTTT. Protein sequence: CAAAGGANTEAFF.

This sequence joins TRBV19 and TRBJ2-2; TRBD1 matches 9 bases. Germline-derived CDR1 and CDR2 are LNHDA and SQIVND (reference sequence). The CDR3 runs to 15 residues. Trimming at V came to 6 bases and at J to 0 bases, leaving 2 bases not matched to a gene. The CDR3 DNA reads as TGTGCCAGTAGCCGGGACAGGGCGAACACCGGGGAGCTGTTTTTT. The encoded protein is CASSRDRANTGELFF.

The chain is built from TRBV2 and TRBJ1-5; D remains ambiguous. The germline V gene encodes CDR1 SNHLY and CDR2 FYNNEI. The V and J ends lost 3 bases and 3 bases respectively, with 12 bases between them. The CDR3 contains 15 residues. The CDR3 sequence is CASSEGGTVNQPQHF. The CDR3 DNA sequence: TGTGCCAGCAGTGAGGGCGGAACAGTCAATCAGCCCCAGCATTTT.

The chain employs TRBV10-1 and TRBJ1-1; D is possibly TRBD1 (5 bases). The CDR3 spans 13 residues. Germline V gene sequence: CDR1 WNHNN, CDR2 SYGVQD (reference sequence). With 6 bases removed from V and 1 base from J, the gap between germline ends came to 9 bases. DNA for the CDR3: TGCGCCAGCAGCAGGGCCCGGAACACTGAAGCTTTCTTT. It translates to CASSRARNTEAFF.

The rearrangement links TRBV2 to TRBJ2-1; the match to TRBD2 covers 8 bases. The trim removed 1 base at V and 5 bases at J, leaving 10 bases unmatched. CDR1 and CDR2 from the germline V gene are SNHLY and FYNNEI. This CDR3 has 17 amino acids. The CDR3 region is CASSEGLRRGDNNEQFF. The CDR3 coding sequence is TGTGCCAGCAGTGAAGGTCTGAGGCGGGGGGACAACAATGAGCAGTTCTTC.

The CDR3 here is CSVEGRGQSDTQYF. DNA for the CDR3: TGCAGCGTTGAGGGCAGGGGGCAGTCAGATACGCAGTATTTT. The chain links TRBV29-1 to TRBJ2-3; 8 bases are shared with TRBD1. CDR3 length equals 14 residues. Germline-derived CDR1 and CDR2 are SQVTM and ANQGSEA. V lost 3 bases and J lost 4; bases outside the gene matches: 6.

CDR3 nucleotides: TGTGCCAGCTCACCTGGGGCGAACTATGGCTACACCTTC. Its protein product is CASSPGANYGYTF. The genes are TRBV18 and TRBJ1-2, with a weak D call TRBD1 (5 bases). The germline V gene encodes CDR1 KGHSH and CDR2 LQKENI. Trimming pared 3 bases from V and 2 bases from J, leaving 7 bases between. The CDR3 runs to 13 residues. The full variable domain, rest sourced from reference TRBV18 and TRBJ1-2, is NAGVMQNPRHLVRRRGQEARLRCSPMKGHSHVYWYRQLPEEGLKFMVYLQKENIIDESGMPKERFSAEFPKEGPSILRIQQVVRGDSAAYFCASSPGANYGYTFGSGTRLTVV.

The chain has TRBV5-6 and TRBJ2-3, with 8 bases lining up with TRBD2. Trimming cost V 2 bases and J 0 bases; bases outside gene matches: 5. The CDR3 is made up of 16 amino acids. The V gene's germline CDR1 is SGHDT and CDR2 YYEEEE. CDR3 DNA: TGTGCCAGCAGCTTAAGCGGGAGCAGGAGCACAGATACGCAGTATTTT. Translating it yields CASSLSGSRSTDTQYF. Looking up the rest from reference TRBV5-6 and TRBJ2-3 gives the full variable domain: DAGVTQSPTHLIKTRGQQVTLRCSPKSGHDTVSWYQQALGQGPQFIFQYYEEEERQRGNFPDRFSGHQFPNYSSELNVNALLLGDSALYLCASSLSGSRSTDTQYFGPGTRLTVL.

V and J are TRBV10-3 and TRBJ1-3; perhaps TRBD1 as D (5 bases). The ends were cut back, 4 bases at V and 3 bases at J, with 22 bases in the middle. The CDR3 contains 18 residues. CDR1 is ENHRY, CDR2 SYGVKD, per germline. The CDR3: CAISVGGRSGLIGNTIYF. The CDR3 coding sequence is TGTGCCATCAGTGTGGGAGGAAGGTCAGGGCTTATTGGAAACACCATATATTTT.

The genes are TRBV7-3 and TRBJ2-7; the D call may be TRBD1 or TRBD2 (5 bases each). The CDR3 consists of 16 residues. Per the germline V gene, CDR1 is SGHTA and CDR2 is FQGTGA. V lost 1 base and J lost 4, with 17 bases in between. CDR3 bases: TGTGCCAGCAGCTTAAGTCCCGGCACAGGCGGGTACGAGCAGTACTTC. As protein: CASSLSPGTGGYEQYF.

The chain combines TRBV6-1 with TRBJ1-6, with D possibly being TRBD1 (5 bases). This CDR3 has 15 residues. From germline, CDR1 is MNHNS and CDR2 SASEGT. V was trimmed by 6 bases and J by 8 bases, leaving 17 bases between them. In DNA form, the CDR3 reads TGTGCCAGCAGAGGGACCTACTCCGGAGATTCACCCCTCCACTTT. It encodes CASRGTYSGDSPLHF.

The genes are TRBV7-3 and TRBJ2-3; D may correspond to TRBD1 or TRBD2 (5 bases each). This CDR3 has 13 residues. Germline CDR1 SGHTA, CDR2 FQGTGA. Trimming shortened V by 3 bases and J by 6 bases, and 10 bases separated the two germline ends. The CDR3 spells CASSLDWGDTQYF. DNA for the CDR3: TGTGCCAGCAGCTTGGACTGGGGGGATACGCAGTATTTT.

This CDR3 is CASSLNSGSDEQFF. DNA for the CDR3: TGTGCCAGCAGCTTAAATAGCGGGAGTGATGAGCAGTTCTTC. V usage is TRBV7-3 and J usage is TRBJ2-1, with 9 bases aligning to TRBD2. The CDR3 spans 14 residues. Germline loops: CDR1 SGHTA, CDR2 FQGTGA. The V segment lost 1 base and the J segment 8 bases; nucleotides outside the gene matches: 3.

This clone was counted a few times. The chain links TRBV2 to TRBJ2-3, with 7 bases identical to TRBD2. The CDR3 is made up of 12 amino acids. In germline, CDR1 is SNHLY, CDR2 FYNNEI. Trimming removed 7 bases from V and 5 bases from J; junction bases left unmatched: 3. CDR3 sequence reads: CASNPGGDTQYF. In nucleotides, the CDR3 is TGTGCCAGCAATCCGGGGGGAGATACGCAGTATTTT.

The chain recombines TRBV4-1 with TRBJ1-4, with TRBD1 matching over 11 bases. Germline V gene sequence: CDR1 MGHRA, CDR2 YSYEKL. The CDR3 extends over 15 amino acids. The J segment lost 6 bases and the V segment lost 2 bases, leaving 2 bases of the junction unmatched. This chain's CDR3 is CASSQLGQGDEKLFF. The CDR3 DNA follows: TGCGCCAGCAGCCAATTGGGACAGGGGGATGAAAAACTGTTTTTT.

V is TRBV27 and J is TRBJ2-5; 10 nucleotides line up with TRBD2. The germline CDR1 and CDR2 sequences are MNHEY and SMNVEV (reference sequence). The CDR3 has 17 residues. V lost 7 bases to trimming and J lost 5 bases; unmatched junction nucleotides: 16. The CDR3 coding sequence is TGTGCCAGCAACCCGCTAGCGGGGGCCCCCGCATTTGAGACCCAGTACTTC. This encodes CASNPLAGAPAFETQYF.

V usage is TRBV9 and J usage is TRBJ1-2; D call uncertain. CDR3 size: 15 residues. Between the trimmed V and J ends, which lost 3 bases and 4 bases, there was a span of 16 bases. Per germline, CDR1 SGDLS and CDR2 YYNGEE. The CDR3 loop is CASSASALRGYGYTF. The CDR3, as DNA: TGTGCCAGCAGCGCGAGCGCGTTGCGGGGCTATGGCTACACCTTC.

The rearrangement joins TRBV7-3 to TRBJ2-6; TRBD1 or TRBD2 may be the D gene (5 bases each). The germline V gene encodes CDR1 SGHTA and CDR2 FQGTGA. The CDR3 has 16 amino acids. Trimming shortened V by 0 bases and J by 4 bases, and 10 bases separated the two germline ends. The CDR3 bases are TGTGCCAGCAGCTTAACGACCGGGACCGGGGCCAACGTCCTGACTTTC. The encoded protein is CASSLTTGTGANVLTF.

The chain is built from TRBV5-1 and TRBJ2-1, with TRBD2 as a possible D gene (6 bases). CDR1 and CDR2 from the germline V gene are SGHRS and YFSETQ. This CDR3 is built from 16 residues. The germline V and J ends were trimmed by 3 bases and 0 bases, with 13 bases remaining between them. This CDR3 reads CASSSGLPSSYNEQFF. In DNA form, the CDR3 reads TGCGCCAGCAGCTCGGGACTTCCTAGCTCCTACAATGAGCAGTTCTTC. The full variable domain, completed using reference TRBV5-1 and TRBJ2-1, is KAGVTQTPRYLIKTRGQQVTLSCSPISGHRSVSWYQQTPGQGLQFLFEYFSETQRNKGNFPGRFSGRQFSNSRSEMNVSTLELGDSALYLCASSSGLPSSYNEQFFGPGTRLTVL.